These T cell receptor beta chains were read from a single sample in a study of cytomegalovirus exposure and HLA in healthy donors. The method was immunoSEQ multiplex PCR; TCRdb's version includes in-frame clones alone and lacks a portion of them. The repertoire includes about 280,000 clones, approximately 90% of them detected once, and more than 2% sits in the top ten. What was sequenced was PBMCs. The receptors derive from a woman aged 18-29 years in good health and CMV-seronegative. The CDR3 runs from the conserved cysteine through the conserved F or W. The order of the fields is V gene, clone size, D gene, J gene, CDR3 protein, CDR3 DNA. The D gene is left open where the match is weak. Part of the rows lack a size; the others show once, few, many or a class for expanded clones.

>TRBV30|-|-|TRBJ1-1
CARDGGGTEAFF
TGTGCCCGGGACGGCGGGGGGACTGAAGCTTTCTTT
>TRBV9|-|-|TRBJ2-7
CASSVRLNSYEQYF
TGTGCCAGCAGCGTACGACTGAACTCCTACGAGCAGTACTTC
>TRBV27|-|-|TRBJ1-1
CASSLSGDHWDTEAFF
TGTGCCAGCAGTTTATCCGGAGACCATTGGGACACTGAAGCTTTCTTT
>TRBV13|once|-|TRBJ2-2
CASSADRRTNTGELFF
TGTGCCAGCAGCGCCGACAGGAGAACGAACACCGGGGAGCTGTTTTTT
>TRBV30|-|TRBD1|TRBJ2-7
CAWSVPRTGLSYEQYF
TGTGCCTGGAGTGTACCAAGGACAGGGCTCTCCTACGAGCAGTACTTC
>TRBV4-1|-|-|TRBJ2-7
CASSHGEGHYEQYF
TGCGCCAGCAGCCACGGGGAAGGGCACTACGAGCAGTACTTC
>TRBV5-4|-|TRBD1|TRBJ1-2
CASSLGQAPNYGYTF
TGTGCCAGCAGCCTTGGACAGGCCCCCAACTATGGCTACACCTTC
>TRBV18|-|-|TRBJ1-4
CASSGQANEKLFF
TGTGCCAGCTCAGGGCAGGCCAACGAAAAACTGTTTTTT
>TRBV9|once|-|TRBJ1-1
CASSEGTALNTEAFF
TGTGCCAGCAGCGAAGGTACAGCTTTGAACACTGAAGCTTTCTTT
>TRBV6-4|-|TRBD1|TRBJ2-3
CASSEGQSTDTQYF
TGTGCCAGCAGTGAGGGACAGAGTACAGATACGCAGTATTTT
>TRBV6-5|-|TRBD1|TRBJ1-2
CASSPSGQGHYGYTF
TGTGCCAGCAGTCCATCGGGACAGGGCCATTATGGCTACACCTTC
>TRBV5-1|-|-|TRBJ2-5
CASSPGGEGETQYF
TGCGCCAGCAGCCCCGGAGGGGAAGGGGAGACCCAGTACTTC
>TRBV15|-|-|TRBJ2-7
CATSPDKEQYF
TGTGCCACCAGCCCCGACAAGGAGCAGTACTTC
>TRBV30|-|-|TRBJ2-3
CAWIWTGGETDTQYF
TGTGCCTGGATCTGGACAGGAGGGGAGACAGATACGCAGTATTTT
>TRBV4-1|-|TRBD2|TRBJ2-1
CASSQENSGAWDEQFF
TGCGCCAGCAGCCAAGAGAACAGCGGGGCTTGGGATGAGCAGTTCTTC
>TRBV11-2|-|TRBD1|TRBJ2-1
CASSWTGTGGYNEQFF
TGTGCCAGCAGCTGGACCGGGACAGGGGGCTACAATGAGCAGTTCTTC
>TRBV5-1|once|TRBD2|TRBJ2-7
CASSWTSGSYEQYF
TGCGCCAGCAGCTGGACTAGCGGATCCTACGAGCAGTACTTC
>TRBV19|few|TRBD1|TRBJ1-4
CASRRTGAGKLFF
TGTGCCAGTAGGAGGACAGGGGCGGGAAAACTGTTTTTT
>TRBV5-6|-|-|TRBJ1-3
CASSLVGLGSGNTIYF
TGTGCCAGCAGCTTGGTTGGACTAGGCTCTGGAAACACCATATATTTT
>TRBV7-9|-|TRBD1|TRBJ2-7
CASSLAGTGGFNEQYF
TGTGCCAGCAGCTTGGCCGGGACAGGGGGCTTCAACGAGCAGTACTTC
>TRBV6-5|-|-|TRBJ2-7
CASSYPQVTGYEQYF
TGTGCCAGCAGTTACCCCCAGGTCACAGGCTACGAGCAGTACTTC
>TRBV7-7|once|-|TRBJ1-1
CASSLQENTEAFF
TGTGCCAGCAGCTTACAGGAAAACACTGAAGCTTTCTTT
>TRBV6-5|-|-|TRBJ1-2
CASSPGPGGYTF
TGTGCCAGCAGCCCGGGCCCGGGGGGCTACACCTTC
>TRBV5-1|-|TRBD1|TRBJ2-7
CASSPTGPSYEQYF
TGCGCCAGCAGCCCGACAGGGCCCTCCTACGAGCAGTACTTC
>TRBV2|-|-|TRBJ1-6
CASRPGQYNSPLHF
TGTGCCAGCAGGCCGGGACAATATAATTCACCCCTCCACTTT
>TRBV19|once|-|TRBJ1-3
CASSTLGGPGNTIYF
TGTGCCAGTAGTACCCTCGGGGGGCCTGGAAACACCATATATTTT
>TRBV27|-|-|TRBJ2-7
CASSLSSSGDEQYF
TGTGCCAGCAGTTTATCCTCTTCAGGGGACGAGCAGTACTTC
>TRBV9|-|-|TRBJ2-3
CASNLAGALTDTQYF
TGTGCCAGCAATCTCGCGGGGGCCCTCACAGATACGCAGTATTTT
>TRBV11-2|-|-|TRBJ2-1
CASRRLLPRDEQFF
TGTGCCAGCAGAAGACTGCTGCCTCGGGATGAGCAGTTCTTC
>TRBV7-3|-|-|TRBJ2-5
CASSAERGYETQYF
TGTGCCAGCAGCGCAGAACGAGGATATGAGACCCAGTACTTC
>TRBV7-9|-|TRBD1|TRBJ2-7
CSSSRGQPYEQYF
TGTTCCAGCAGCCGGGGACAGCCTTACGAGCAGTACTTC
>TRBV29-1|-|-|TRBJ1-1
CSVPGHLNTEAFF
TGCAGCGTACCGGGACACCTGAACACTGAAGCTTTCTTT
>TRBV5-1|-|TRBD1|TRBJ2-7
CASSSTRDSPYEQYF
TGCGCCAGCAGCTCCACCCGGGACAGTCCCTACGAGCAGTACTTC
>TRBV5-1|-|TRBD2|TRBJ2-5
CASRTSGGLETQYF
TGCGCCAGCAGGACTAGCGGGGGATTGGAGACCCAGTACTTC
>TRBV18|-|-|TRBJ2-3
CASSPGVAATDTQYF
TGTGCCAGCTCACCGGGAGTAGCGGCCACAGATACGCAGTATTTT
>TRBV27|-|-|TRBJ1-6
CASSLPTSNSPLHF
TGTGCCAGCAGTCTCCCGACATCGAATTCACCCCTCCACTTT